Presented here are 3 T cell receptor beta chains from one specimen sequenced in a study of blood T cell repertoires in COVID-19 (dated by TCRdb to the early 2020s). Library construction relied on the immunoSEQ multiplex PCR assay. Here the immuneACCESS table is served through TCRdb, limited to in-frame sequences with V and J called. Missing clones are a known gap in these copies; in checked studies unresolved V genes cover under half, and the rest lacks a known reason. The sample profile shows 130,000 to 150,000 clones; about 90% of them were found once. Less than 5% of the sample is held by the ten biggest clonotypes. The specimen sequenced was PBMCs or T cells enriched from blood (not recorded which). The receptors come from a woman aged 40 to 55 who had been exposed to COVID-19.

The chain combines TRBV7-2 with TRBJ2-7; tentative D call: TRBD1 (6 bases). The CDR3 runs to 14 residues. Trimming took 2 bases from V and 4 from J, leaving 12 bases between them. Germline CDR1 and CDR2: SGHTA and FQGNSA. The chain's CDR3 is CASSLYPGQYEQYF. Here the CDR3 DNA reads TGTGCCAGCAGCTTATACCCAGGACAGTACGAGCAGTACTTC.

This clone occurred once. V and J are TRBV4-1 and TRBJ1-3; 7 positions agree with TRBD1. The CDR3 spans 16 residues. V shed 3 bases and J 0 bases; nucleotides not matched to a gene: 5. CDR1 and CDR2 from the germline V gene are MGHRA and YSYEKL. CDR3 residues: CASSHRTGNSGNTIYF. DNA for the CDR3: TGCGCCAGCAGCCATCGGACAGGCAACTCTGGAAACACCATATATTTT.

This rearrangement joins TRBV13 to TRBJ2-7, with 10 bases that match TRBD2. The V gene's germline CDR1 is PRHDT and CDR2 FYEKMQ (reference sequence). The CDR3 runs to 17 residues. V lost 5 bases and J lost 0; bases outside the gene matches: 10. The CDR3 DNA is TGTGCCAGCAGCATGATAATTAGCGGGAGGAGCTCCTACGAGCAGTACTTC. Residues: CASSMIISGRSSYEQYF. Filled out from reference TRBV13 and TRBJ2-7, the complete variable domain reads AAGVIQSPRHLIKEKRETATLKCYPIPRHDTVYWYQQGPGQDPQFLISFYEKMQSDKGSIPDRFSAQQFSDYHSELNMSSLELGDSALYFCASSMIISGRSSYEQYFGPGTRLTVT.